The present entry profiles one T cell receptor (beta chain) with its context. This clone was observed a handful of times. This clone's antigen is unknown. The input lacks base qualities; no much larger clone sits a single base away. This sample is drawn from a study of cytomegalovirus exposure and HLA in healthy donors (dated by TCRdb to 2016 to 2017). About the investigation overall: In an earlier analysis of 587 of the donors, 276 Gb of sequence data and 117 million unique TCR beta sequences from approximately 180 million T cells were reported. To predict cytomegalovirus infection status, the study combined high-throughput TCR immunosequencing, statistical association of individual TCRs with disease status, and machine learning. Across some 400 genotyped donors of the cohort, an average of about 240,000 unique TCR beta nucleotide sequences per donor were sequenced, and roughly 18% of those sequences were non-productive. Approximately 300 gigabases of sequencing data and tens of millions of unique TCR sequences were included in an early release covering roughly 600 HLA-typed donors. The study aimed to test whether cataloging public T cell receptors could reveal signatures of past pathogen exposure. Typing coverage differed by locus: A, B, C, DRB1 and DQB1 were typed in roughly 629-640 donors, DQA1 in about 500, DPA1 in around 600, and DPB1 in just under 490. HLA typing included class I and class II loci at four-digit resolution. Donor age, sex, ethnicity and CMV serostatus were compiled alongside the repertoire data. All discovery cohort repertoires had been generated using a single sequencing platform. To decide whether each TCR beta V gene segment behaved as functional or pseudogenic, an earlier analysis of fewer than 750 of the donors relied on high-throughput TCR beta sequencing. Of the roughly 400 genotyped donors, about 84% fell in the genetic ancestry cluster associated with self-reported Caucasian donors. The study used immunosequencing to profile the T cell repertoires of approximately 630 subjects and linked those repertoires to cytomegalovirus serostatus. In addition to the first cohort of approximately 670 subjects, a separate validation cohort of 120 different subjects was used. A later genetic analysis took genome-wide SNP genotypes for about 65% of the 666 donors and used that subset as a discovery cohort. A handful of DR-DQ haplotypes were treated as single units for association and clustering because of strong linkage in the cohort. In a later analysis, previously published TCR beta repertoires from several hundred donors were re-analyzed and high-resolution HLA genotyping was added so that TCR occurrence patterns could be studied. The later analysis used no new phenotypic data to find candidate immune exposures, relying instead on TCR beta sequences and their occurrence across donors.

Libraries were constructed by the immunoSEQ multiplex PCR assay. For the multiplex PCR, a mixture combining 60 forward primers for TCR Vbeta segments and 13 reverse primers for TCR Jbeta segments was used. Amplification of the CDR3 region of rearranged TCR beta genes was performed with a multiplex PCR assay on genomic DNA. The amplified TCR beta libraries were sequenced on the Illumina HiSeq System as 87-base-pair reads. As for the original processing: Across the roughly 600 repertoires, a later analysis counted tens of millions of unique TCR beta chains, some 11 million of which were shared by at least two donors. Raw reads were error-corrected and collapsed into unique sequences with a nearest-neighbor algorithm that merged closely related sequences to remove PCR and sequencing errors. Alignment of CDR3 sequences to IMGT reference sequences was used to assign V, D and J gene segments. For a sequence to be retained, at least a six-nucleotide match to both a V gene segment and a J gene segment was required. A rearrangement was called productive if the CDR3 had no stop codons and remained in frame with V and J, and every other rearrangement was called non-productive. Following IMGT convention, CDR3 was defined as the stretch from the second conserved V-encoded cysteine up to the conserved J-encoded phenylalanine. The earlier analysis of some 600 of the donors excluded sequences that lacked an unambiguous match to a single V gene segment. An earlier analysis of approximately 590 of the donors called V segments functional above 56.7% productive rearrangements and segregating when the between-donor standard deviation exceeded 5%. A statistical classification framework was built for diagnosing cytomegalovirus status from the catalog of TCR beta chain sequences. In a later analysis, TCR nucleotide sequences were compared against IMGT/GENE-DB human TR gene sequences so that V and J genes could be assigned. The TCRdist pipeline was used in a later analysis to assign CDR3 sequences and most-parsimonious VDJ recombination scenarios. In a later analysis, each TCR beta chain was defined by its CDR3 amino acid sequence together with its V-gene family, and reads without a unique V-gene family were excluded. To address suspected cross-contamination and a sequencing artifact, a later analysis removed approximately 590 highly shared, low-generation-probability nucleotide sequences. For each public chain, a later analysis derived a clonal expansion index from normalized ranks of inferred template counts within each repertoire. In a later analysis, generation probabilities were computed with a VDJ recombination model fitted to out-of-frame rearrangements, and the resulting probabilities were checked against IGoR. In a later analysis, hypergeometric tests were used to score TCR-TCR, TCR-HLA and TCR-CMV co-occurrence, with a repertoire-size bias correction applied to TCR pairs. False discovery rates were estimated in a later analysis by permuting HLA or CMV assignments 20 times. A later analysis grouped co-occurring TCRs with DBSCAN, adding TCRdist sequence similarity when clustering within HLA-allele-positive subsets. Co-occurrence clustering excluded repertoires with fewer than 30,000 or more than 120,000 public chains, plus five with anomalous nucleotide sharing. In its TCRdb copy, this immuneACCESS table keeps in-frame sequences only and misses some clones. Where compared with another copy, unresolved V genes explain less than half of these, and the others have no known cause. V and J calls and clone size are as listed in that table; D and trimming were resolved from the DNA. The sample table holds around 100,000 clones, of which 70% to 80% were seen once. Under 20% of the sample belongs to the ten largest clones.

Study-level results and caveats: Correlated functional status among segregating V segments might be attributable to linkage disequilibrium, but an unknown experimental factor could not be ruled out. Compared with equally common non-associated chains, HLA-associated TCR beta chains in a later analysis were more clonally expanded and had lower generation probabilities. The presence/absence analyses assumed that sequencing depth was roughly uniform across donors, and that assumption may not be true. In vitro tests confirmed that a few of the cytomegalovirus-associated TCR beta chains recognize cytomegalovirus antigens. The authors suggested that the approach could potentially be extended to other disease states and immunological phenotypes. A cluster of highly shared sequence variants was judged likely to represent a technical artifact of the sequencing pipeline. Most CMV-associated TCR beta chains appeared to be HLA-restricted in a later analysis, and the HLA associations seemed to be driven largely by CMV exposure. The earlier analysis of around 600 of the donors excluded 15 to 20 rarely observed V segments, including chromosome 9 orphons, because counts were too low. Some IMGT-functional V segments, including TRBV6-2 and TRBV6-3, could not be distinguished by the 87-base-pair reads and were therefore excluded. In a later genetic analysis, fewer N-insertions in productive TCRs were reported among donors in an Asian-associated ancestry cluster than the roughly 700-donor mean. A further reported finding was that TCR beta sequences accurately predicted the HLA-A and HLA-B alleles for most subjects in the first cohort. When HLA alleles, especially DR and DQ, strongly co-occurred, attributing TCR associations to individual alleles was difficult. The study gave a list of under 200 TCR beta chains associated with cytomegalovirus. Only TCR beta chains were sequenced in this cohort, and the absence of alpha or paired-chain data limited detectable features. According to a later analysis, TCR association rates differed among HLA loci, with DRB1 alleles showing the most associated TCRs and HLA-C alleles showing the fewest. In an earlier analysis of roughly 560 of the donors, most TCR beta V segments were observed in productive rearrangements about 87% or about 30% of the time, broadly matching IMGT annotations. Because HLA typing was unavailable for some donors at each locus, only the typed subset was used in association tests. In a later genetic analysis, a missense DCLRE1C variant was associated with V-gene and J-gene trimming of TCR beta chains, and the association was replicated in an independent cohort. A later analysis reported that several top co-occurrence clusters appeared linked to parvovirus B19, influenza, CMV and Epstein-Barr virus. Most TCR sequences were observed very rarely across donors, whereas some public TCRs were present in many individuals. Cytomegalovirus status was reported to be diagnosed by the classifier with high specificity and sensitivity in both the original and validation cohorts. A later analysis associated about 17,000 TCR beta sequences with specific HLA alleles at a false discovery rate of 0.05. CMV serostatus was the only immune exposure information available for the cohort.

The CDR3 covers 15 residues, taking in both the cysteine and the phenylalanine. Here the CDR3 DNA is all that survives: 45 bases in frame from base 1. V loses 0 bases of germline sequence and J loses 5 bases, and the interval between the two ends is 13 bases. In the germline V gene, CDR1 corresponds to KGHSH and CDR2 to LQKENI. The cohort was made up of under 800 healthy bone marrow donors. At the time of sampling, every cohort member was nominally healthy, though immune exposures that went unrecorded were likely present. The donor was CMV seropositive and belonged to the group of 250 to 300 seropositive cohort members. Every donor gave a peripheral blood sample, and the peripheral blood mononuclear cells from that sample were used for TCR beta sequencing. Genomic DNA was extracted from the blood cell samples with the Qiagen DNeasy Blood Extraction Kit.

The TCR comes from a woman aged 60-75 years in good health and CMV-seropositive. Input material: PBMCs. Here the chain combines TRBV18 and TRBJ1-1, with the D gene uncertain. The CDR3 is CASSPPGGKRTEAFF. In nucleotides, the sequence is TGTGCCAGCTCACCACCGGGCGGGAAACGGACTGAAGCTTTCTTT.